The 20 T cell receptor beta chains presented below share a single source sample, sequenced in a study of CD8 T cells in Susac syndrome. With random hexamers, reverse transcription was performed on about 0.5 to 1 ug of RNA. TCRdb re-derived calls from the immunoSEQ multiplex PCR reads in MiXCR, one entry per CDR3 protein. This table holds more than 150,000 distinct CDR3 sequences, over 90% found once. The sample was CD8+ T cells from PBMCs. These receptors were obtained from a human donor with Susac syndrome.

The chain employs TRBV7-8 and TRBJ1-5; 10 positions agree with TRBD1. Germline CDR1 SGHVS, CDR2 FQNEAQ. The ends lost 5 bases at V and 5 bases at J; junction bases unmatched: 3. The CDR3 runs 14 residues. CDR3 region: CASSRGTGDQPQHF. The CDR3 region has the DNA TGTGCCAGCAGCCGCGGGACAGGGGATCAGCCCCAGCATTTT.

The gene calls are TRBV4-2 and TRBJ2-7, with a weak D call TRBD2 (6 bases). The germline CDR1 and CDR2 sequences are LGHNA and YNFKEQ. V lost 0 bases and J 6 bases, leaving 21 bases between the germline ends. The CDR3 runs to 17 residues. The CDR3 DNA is TGTGCCAGCAGCCAAGATGAATCGGAGGCCCAGGAGGGCGAGCAGTACTTC. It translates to CASSQDESEAQEGEQYF.

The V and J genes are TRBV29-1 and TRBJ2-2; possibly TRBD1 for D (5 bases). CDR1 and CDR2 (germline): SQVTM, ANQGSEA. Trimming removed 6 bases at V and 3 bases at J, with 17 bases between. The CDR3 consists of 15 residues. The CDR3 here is CSVIHQGYDTGELFF. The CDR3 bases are TGCAGCGTGATCCACCAGGGATATGACACCGGGGAGCTGTTTTTT.

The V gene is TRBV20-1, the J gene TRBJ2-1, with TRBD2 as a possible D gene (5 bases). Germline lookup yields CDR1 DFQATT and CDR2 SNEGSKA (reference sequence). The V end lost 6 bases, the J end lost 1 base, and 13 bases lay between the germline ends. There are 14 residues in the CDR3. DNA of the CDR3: TGCAGTGCCGCAACTAGGGAATCCTACAATGAGCAGTTCTTC. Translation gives CSAATRESYNEQFF.

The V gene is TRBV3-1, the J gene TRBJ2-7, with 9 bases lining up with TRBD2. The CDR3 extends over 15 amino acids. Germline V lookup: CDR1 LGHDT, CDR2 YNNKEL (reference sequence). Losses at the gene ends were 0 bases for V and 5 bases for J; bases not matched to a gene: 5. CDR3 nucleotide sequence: TGTGCCAGCAGCCAAGATCGCGGGAGGGGGAACGAGCAGTACTTC. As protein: CASSQDRGRGNEQYF.

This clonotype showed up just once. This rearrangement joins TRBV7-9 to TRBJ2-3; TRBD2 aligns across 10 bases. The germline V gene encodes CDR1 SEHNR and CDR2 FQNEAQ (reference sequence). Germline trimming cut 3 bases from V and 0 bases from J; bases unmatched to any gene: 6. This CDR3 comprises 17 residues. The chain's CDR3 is CASSFPSGGTSTDTQYF. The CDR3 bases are TGTGCCAGCAGCTTCCCTAGCGGGGGAACTAGCACAGATACGCAGTATTTT.

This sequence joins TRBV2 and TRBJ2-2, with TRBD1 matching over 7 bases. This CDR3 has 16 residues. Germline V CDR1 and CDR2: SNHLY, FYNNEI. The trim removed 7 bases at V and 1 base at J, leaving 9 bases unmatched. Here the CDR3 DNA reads TGTGCCAGCATTACAAATAGACAGGGGAACACCGGGGAGCTGTTTTTT. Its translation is CASITNRQGNTGELFF.

CDR3: CASSRFENGGYTF. The CDR3 bases are TGTGCCAGCAGCCGGTTTGAGAATGGTGGCTACACCTTC. The chain joins TRBV14 to TRBJ1-2, with D hard to call. Trimming took off 4 bases at V and 7 bases at J, with 13 bases between the two ends. This CDR3 is 13 amino acids long. Germline CDR1 reads SGHDN; CDR2 reads FVKESK.

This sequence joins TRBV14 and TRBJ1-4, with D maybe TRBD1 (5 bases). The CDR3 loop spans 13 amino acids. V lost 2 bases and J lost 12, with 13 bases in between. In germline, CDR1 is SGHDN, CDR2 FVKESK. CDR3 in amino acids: CASSQRGTDELFF. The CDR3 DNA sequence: TGTGCCAGCAGCCAAAGGGGCACGGACGAACTGTTTTTT.

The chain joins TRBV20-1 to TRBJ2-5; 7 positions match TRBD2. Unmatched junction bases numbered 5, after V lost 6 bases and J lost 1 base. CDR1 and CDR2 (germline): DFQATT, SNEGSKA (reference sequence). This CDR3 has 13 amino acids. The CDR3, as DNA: TGCAGTGCCCCCGCTAGCGGCCAAGAGACCCAGTACTTC. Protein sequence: CSAPASGQETQYF.

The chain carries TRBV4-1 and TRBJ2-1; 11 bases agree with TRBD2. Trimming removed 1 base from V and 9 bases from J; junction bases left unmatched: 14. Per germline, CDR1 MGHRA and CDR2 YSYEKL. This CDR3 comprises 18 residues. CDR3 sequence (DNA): TGCGCCAGCAGCCAAGTTCCTGGGCTAGCGGGGGGAGAAGGTGAGCAGTTCTTC. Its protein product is CASSQVPGLAGGEGEQFF.

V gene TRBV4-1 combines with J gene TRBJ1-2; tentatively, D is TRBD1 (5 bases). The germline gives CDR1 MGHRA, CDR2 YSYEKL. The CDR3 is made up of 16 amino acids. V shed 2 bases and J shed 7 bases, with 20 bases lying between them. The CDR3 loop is CASSQNLIAGRGGYTF. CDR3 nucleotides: TGCGCCAGCAGCCAAAATCTGATAGCAGGGCGTGGTGGCTACACCTTC.

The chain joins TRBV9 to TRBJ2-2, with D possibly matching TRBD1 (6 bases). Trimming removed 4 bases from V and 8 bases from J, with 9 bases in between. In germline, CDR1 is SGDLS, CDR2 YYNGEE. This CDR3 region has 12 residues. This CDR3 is CASSKGQGELFF. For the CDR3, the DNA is TGTGCCAGCAGCAAAGGACAGGGGGAGCTGTTTTTT.

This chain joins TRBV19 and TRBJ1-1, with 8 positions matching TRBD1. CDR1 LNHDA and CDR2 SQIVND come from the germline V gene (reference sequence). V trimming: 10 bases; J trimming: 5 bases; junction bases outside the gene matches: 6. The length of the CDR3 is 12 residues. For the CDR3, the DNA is TGTGCCACCCGACAGGGGTGGACTGAAGCTTTCTTT. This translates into CATRQGWTEAFF.

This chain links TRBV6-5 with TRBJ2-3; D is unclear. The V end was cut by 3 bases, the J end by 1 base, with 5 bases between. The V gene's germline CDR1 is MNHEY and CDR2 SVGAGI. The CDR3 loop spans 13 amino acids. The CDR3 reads CASSYLGTDTQYF. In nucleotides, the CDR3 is TGTGCCAGCAGTTATCTAGGCACAGATACGCAGTATTTT.

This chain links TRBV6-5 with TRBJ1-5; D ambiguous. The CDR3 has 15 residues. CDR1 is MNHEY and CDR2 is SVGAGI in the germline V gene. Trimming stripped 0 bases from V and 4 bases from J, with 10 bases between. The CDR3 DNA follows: TGTGCCAGCAGTTACTCGACCGCGGGAAATCAGCCCCAGCATTTT. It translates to CASSYSTAGNQPQHF.

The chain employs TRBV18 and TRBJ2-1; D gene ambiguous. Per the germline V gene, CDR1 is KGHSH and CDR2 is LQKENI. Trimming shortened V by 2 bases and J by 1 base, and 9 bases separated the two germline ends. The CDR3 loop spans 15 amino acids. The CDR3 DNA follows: TGTGCCAGCTCACCAGCGACGGAGTCCTACAATGAGCAGTTCTTC. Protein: CASSPATESYNEQFF.

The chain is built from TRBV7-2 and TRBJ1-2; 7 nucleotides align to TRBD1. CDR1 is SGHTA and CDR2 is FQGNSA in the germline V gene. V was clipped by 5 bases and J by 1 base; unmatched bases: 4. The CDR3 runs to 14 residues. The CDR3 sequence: CASSRDSLNYGYTF. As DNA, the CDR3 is TGTGCCAGCAGCCGGGACAGCCTTAACTATGGCTACACCTTC.

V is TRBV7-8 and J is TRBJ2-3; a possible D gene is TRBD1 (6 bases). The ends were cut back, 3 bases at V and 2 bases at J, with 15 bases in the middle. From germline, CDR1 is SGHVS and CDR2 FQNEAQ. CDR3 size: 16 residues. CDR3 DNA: TGTGCCAGCAGCTTTTCCGACGGGGACATCACAGATACGCAGTATTTT. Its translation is CASSFSDGDITDTQYF.

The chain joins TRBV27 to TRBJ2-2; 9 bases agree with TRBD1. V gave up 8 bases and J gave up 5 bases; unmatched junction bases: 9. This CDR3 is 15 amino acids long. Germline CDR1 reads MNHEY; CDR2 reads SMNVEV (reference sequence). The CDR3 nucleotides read TGTGCCAGCCAGCCGGGACAGGGAGCAACCGGGGAGCTGTTTTTT. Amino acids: CASQPGQGATGELFF.